Below are 2 T cell receptor beta chains sequenced from a single sample in a study of Ad26.COV2.S vaccination and SARS-CoV-2 variants (dated by TCRdb to about 2021). Library generation was performed with the immunoSEQ multiplex PCR assay. Entries here come from immuneACCESS through TCRdb and include only in-frame sequences with V and J called. Some clones fail to appear in such tables; in the studies checked, an unresolved V gene covers under half of the shortfall, and the cause of the remainder is unknown. For this sample the table gives about 390,000 clones, of which around 85% were detected only once. The ten biggest clones cover 3.5% of the sample. The treatment or condition tag for this specimen amounts to: around 19 received Ad26.COV2.S at low or high dose, single or two shots; roughly five received placebo; per-sample allocation not given. For vaccine and placebo recipients, repertoires were sequenced using samples collected on day 63 after the first injection.

The sample here was peripheral blood, taken in a trial of Ad26.COV2.S vaccine versus placebo. All receptors derive from a person between 18 and 59 years old who received the Ad26.COV2.S COVID-19 vaccine or a placebo.

This chain joins TRBV9 and TRBJ1-1; D perhaps matches TRBD1 (5 bases). The germline CDR1 and CDR2 sequences are SGDLS and YYNGEE. V dropped 0 bases and J dropped 6 bases, with 15 bases sitting between them. There are 15 residues in the CDR3. CDR3 sequence reads: CASSVEPRADPEAFF. CDR3 nucleotide sequence: TGTGCCAGCAGCGTAGAACCCAGGGCGGACCCTGAAGCTTTCTTT.

J is TRBJ1-1 and V is TRBV29-1, with D possibly matching TRBD1 (5 bases). CDR3 length: 13 residues. CDR1 SQVTM and CDR2 ANQGSEA come from the germline V gene. V was cut by 5 bases and J by 4 bases, with 14 bases left in between. CDR3 in amino acids: CSVSGQVGTEAFF. The CDR3 bases are TGCAGCGTTTCGGGGCAGGTGGGCACTGAAGCTTTCTTT.